These 30 T cell receptor beta chains came from one sample sequenced in a study of T-cell memory formation after mild COVID-19 (dated by TCRdb to the early 2020s). Libraries were prepared through 5' RACE. Sequenced using an Illumina NovaSeq 6000. The raw public reads went through TCRdb reprocessing: fastp at Q25, MiXCR clone calling, in-frame beta chains kept. Rows are combined by CDR3 protein, so each entry shows the most common genes and DNA. This sample is represented by tens of thousands of distinct CDR3 sequences; roughly 13% of them were singletons. The ten largest clones take up approximately 41% of the sample. Sequencing was carried out using PBMCs or a T cell subset sorted from them (not recorded which). These receptors all stem from a man younger than 35 who had mild COVID-19 (a few samples of this study predate the infection). The sample titles of this study are shuffled in the database, so cell type and time point are left out; the donor was told from shared clones.

This clonotype showed up many times. The chain combines TRBV7-9 with TRBJ2-7, with D tentatively TRBD2 (5 bases). Germline values: CDR1 SEHNR, CDR2 FQNEAQ (reference sequence). The CDR3 spans 15 residues. V dropped 5 bases and J dropped 0 bases, with 14 bases sitting between them. DNA of the CDR3: TGTGCCAGCAGCCCCCCGAGGGTTCCCTCCTACGAGCAGTACTTC. As protein: CASSPPRVPSYEQYF.

V gene TRBV7-3 combines with J gene TRBJ2-1, with 15 bases fitting TRBD2. The germline CDR1 and CDR2 sequences are SGHTA and FQGTGA. The CDR3 spans 16 residues. Trimming removed 5 bases from V and 6 bases from J; junction bases left unmatched: 5. CDR3 sequence reads: CASSPGLAGGGNEQFF. The CDR3 coding sequence is TGTGCCAGCAGCCCCGGACTAGCGGGGGGGGGCAATGAGCAGTTCTTC.

The chain is built from TRBV15 and TRBJ1-4; the D is unclear. The CDR3 runs to 14 residues. Germline CDR1 reads LNHNV; CDR2 reads YYDKDF (reference sequence). V lost 5 bases to trimming and J lost 4 bases, with 11 bases between them. The CDR3 sequence: CATSLYEGNEKLFF. Here the CDR3 DNA reads TGTGCCACCAGCCTTTATGAGGGTAATGAAAAACTGTTTTTT.

This clonotype showed up just a few times. The chain is built from TRBV20-1 and TRBJ2-7, with D tentatively TRBD1 (7 bases). Germline CDR1 reads DFQATT; CDR2 reads SNEGSKA (reference sequence). The V end lost 2 bases, the J end lost 2 bases, and 10 bases lay between the germline ends. This CDR3 contains 13 residues. The CDR3 here is CSARWRGPYEQYV. The CDR3 DNA sequence: TGCAGTGCTAGATGGAGGGGGCCCTACGAGCAGTACGTC.

The sample holds a few counts of this clonotype. The V gene is TRBV29-1, the J gene TRBJ1-2; possibly TRBD1 for D (5 bases). The CDR3 spans 13 residues. V was pared by 5 bases and J by 8 bases, with 18 bases between. The germline V gene has CDR1 SQVTM and CDR2 ANQGSEA. The CDR3 sequence is CSVWPAGGRGYTF. CDR3 nucleotides: TGCAGCGTTTGGCCCGCCGGGGGTAGAGGCTACACCTTC. Complete variable domain (other parts from reference TRBV29-1 and TRBJ1-2): SAVISQKPSRDICQRGTSLTIQCQVDSQVTMMFWYRQQPGQSLTLIATANQGSEATYESGFVIDKFPISRPNLTFSTLTVSNMSPEDSSIYLCSVWPAGGRGYTFGSGTRLTVV.

Within the sample, this clonotype is medium-sized. The V and J genes are TRBV24-1 and TRBJ2-2; 8 nucleotides align to TRBD2. After removal of 1 base from V and 3 bases from J, the junction contained 0 bases not matched to a gene. The CDR3 length is 15 residues. Germline CDR1 and CDR2: KGHDR and SFDVKD. The DNA of the CDR3 is TGTGCCACCAGTGATTTAGCGGGGGACACCGGGGAGCTGTTTTTT. Its translation is CATSDLAGDTGELFF.

This clonotype was seen more than once but under ten times. The V call is TRBV4-2, the J call TRBJ1-1; perhaps TRBD1 as D (6 bases). The ends were cut back, 0 bases at V and 1 base at J, with 9 bases in the middle. Per germline, CDR1 LGHNA and CDR2 YNFKEQ. The CDR3 contains 15 residues. The CDR3 DNA is TGTGCCAGCAGCCAAGAGCAGGGGTCGAACACTGAAGCTTTCTTT. Amino acid sequence: CASSQEQGSNTEAFF.

This clonotype has only a few counts. V is TRBV3-1 and J is TRBJ2-7, with D maybe TRBD2 (5 bases). The CDR3 loop spans 14 amino acids. V was pared by 4 bases and J by 0 bases, with 10 bases between. Germline V lookup: CDR1 LGHDT, CDR2 YNNKEL (reference sequence). In DNA, the CDR3 is TGTGCCAGCAGCCGCGGACTGGGCTCCTACGAGCAGTACGTC. Translated: CASSRGLGSYEQYV.

This rearrangement joins TRBV29-1 to TRBJ2-3; D may be TRBD2 (6 bases). Germline CDR1 is SQVTM and CDR2 is ANQGSEA. This CDR3 has 15 amino acids. Trimming took 5 bases from V and 5 from J, leaving 20 bases between them. The CDR3 DNA follows: TGCAGCGTTCCGTCGAGGAGGGGAGGCGGAGATACGCAGTATTTT. It is translated as CSVPSRRGGGDTQYF.

This clonotype appeared a few times. V gene TRBV27 combines with J gene TRBJ1-1; TRBD1 matches at 8 bases. Germline CDR1 is MNHEY and CDR2 is SMNVEV (reference sequence). The CDR3 is made up of 14 amino acids. With V trimmed by 5 bases and J by 4 bases, 6 bases remained unmatched. CDR3 loop: CASSRTGRVTEAFF. CDR3 coding DNA: TGTGCCAGCAGTCGGACAGGGCGAGTCACTGAAGCTTTCTTT.

In this sample, this clonotype turned up a few times. The rearrangement joins TRBV7-9 to TRBJ1-5; D is perhaps TRBD1 (6 bases). This CDR3 comprises 15 residues. Per germline, CDR1 SEHNR and CDR2 FQNEAQ (reference sequence). Trimming pared 5 bases from V and 2 bases from J, leaving 13 bases between. CDR3 nucleotide sequence: TGTGCCAGCAGCCCCGAGGGGGTAGGCAATCAGCCCCAGCATTTT. Protein: CASSPEGVGNQPQHF.

At least ten counts were recorded for this clonotype. The J gene is TRBJ2-7, the V gene TRBV4-1, with D perhaps TRBD1 or TRBD2 (5 bases each). The CDR3 is made up of 16 amino acids. Germline V gene lookup returns CDR1 MGHRA and CDR2 YSYEKL. V was pared by 1 base and J by 2 bases, with 15 bases between. CDR3 protein: CASSQAIGAGTYEQYF. The CDR3 DNA reads TGCGCCAGCAGCCAAGCCATCGGGGCAGGTACCTACGAGCAGTACTTC.

CDR3 sequence (DNA): TGTGCCAGCAGTCCCCGAAGGACAGGGGGCTACGAGCAGTACTTC. Amino acids: CASSPRRTGGYEQYF. The chain uses TRBV27 and TRBJ2-7; 10 bases line up with TRBD1. The V gene end was trimmed by 5 bases and the J gene end by 3 bases; junction bases not matched to a gene: 7. Germline V CDR1 and CDR2: MNHEY, SMNVEV (reference sequence). The CDR3 consists of 15 residues.

This clonotype has at least ten counts. The chain couples TRBV5-6 to TRBJ2-3; the D is unclear. This CDR3 has 14 residues. Germline lookup yields CDR1 SGHDT and CDR2 YYEEEE. Trimming shortened V by 0 bases and J by 0 bases, and 5 bases separated the two germline ends. CDR3: CASSLVGSTDTQYF. In nucleotides, the CDR3 is TGTGCCAGCAGCTTGGTAGGGAGCACAGATACGCAGTATTTT.

The V and J genes are TRBV7-9 and TRBJ1-4, with 7 bases lining up with TRBD1. The V gene end was trimmed by 5 bases and the J gene end by 6 bases; junction bases not matched to a gene: 6. Germline V CDR1 and CDR2: SEHNR, FQNEAQ (reference sequence). The CDR3 spans 14 residues. This CDR3 reads CASSRQGVDEKLFF. Written as DNA, the CDR3 is TGTGCCAGCAGCAGACAGGGTGTCGATGAAAAACTGTTTTTT.

The CDR3 coding sequence is TGTGCCAGCAGCTTAGGCCCTGGCGGGAACACCGGGGAGCTGTTTTTT. Translation: CASSLGPGGNTGELFF. This chain links TRBV7-6 with TRBJ2-2; D not certain. The V end lost 1 base, the J end lost 1 base, and 10 bases lay between the germline ends. The CDR3 sequence is 16 residues long. From germline, CDR1 is SGHVS and CDR2 FNYEAQ.

The chain links TRBV6-2 or TRBV6-3 to TRBJ2-1, with 11 bases lining up with TRBD2. Germline V CDR1 and CDR2: MNHEY, SVGEGT. The J segment lost 8 bases and the V segment lost 0 bases, leaving 6 bases of the junction unmatched. This CDR3 contains 16 residues. The CDR3 sequence: CASSYSLSGGAYEQFF. CDR3 in DNA: TGTGCCAGCAGTTACTCGCTTAGCGGGGGGGCATATGAGCAGTTCTTC.

This clonotype was observed many times. Written as DNA, the CDR3 is TGTGCCAGCATTGGGGGAGAGACCCAGTACTTC. Its translation is CASIGGETQYF. The chain is built from TRBV7-9 and TRBJ2-5, with D perhaps matching TRBD1 or TRBD2 (5 bases each). This CDR3 has 11 amino acids. CDR1 is SEHNR and CDR2 is FQNEAQ in the germline V gene (reference sequence). The germline V and J ends were trimmed by 7 bases and 4 bases, with 7 bases remaining between them.

This chain links TRBV6-1 with TRBJ1-2; no definite D call. Trimming stripped 5 bases from V and 1 base from J, with 14 bases between. This CDR3 contains 15 residues. Germline values: CDR1 MNHNS, CDR2 SASEGT. The chain's CDR3 is CASSPQSQSNYGYTF. CDR3 coding DNA: TGTGCCAGCAGTCCCCAGTCACAGAGTAACTATGGCTACACCTTC.

This clonotype was observed a handful of times. V is TRBV3-1 and J is TRBJ1-6; TRBD1 might be the D (5 bases). Per germline, CDR1 LGHDT and CDR2 YNNKEL (reference sequence). The CDR3 length is 14 residues. The germline V and J ends were trimmed by 3 bases and 8 bases, with 11 bases remaining between them. The CDR3 coding sequence is TGTGCCAGCAGCCAGGTGACAGCCGATTCACCCCTCCACTTT. Encoded protein: CASSQVTADSPLHF.

The chain employs TRBV7-2 and TRBJ2-2; 7 bases map to TRBD1. The V segment lost 0 bases and the J segment 5 bases; nucleotides outside the gene matches: 9. From germline, CDR1 is SGHTA and CDR2 FQGNSA. The CDR3 has 17 amino acids. CDR3 in amino acids: CASSLARSEGATGELFF. The CDR3 DNA follows: TGTGCCAGCAGCTTAGCCCGGAGCGAGGGGGCAACCGGGGAGCTGTTTTTT.

This chain uses TRBV7-8 with TRBJ1-4; 7 bases line up with TRBD1. CDR1 is SGHVS, CDR2 FQNEAQ, per germline. Trimming removed 5 bases from V and 6 bases from J; junction bases left unmatched: 6. The CDR3 is made up of 14 amino acids. CDR3 DNA: TGTGCCAGCAGCGTTTACAGGGGCGATGAAAAACTGTTTTTT. Protein product: CASSVYRGDEKLFF.

In this sample, this clonotype turned up many times. V gene TRBV19 combines with J gene TRBJ2-7; D may be TRBD2 (5 bases). Deletions cut 7 bases from V and 3 bases from J, with 13 bases between. The CDR3 is 13 amino acids. The germline gives CDR1 LNHDA, CDR2 SQIVND (reference sequence). CDR3 loop: CASTGVSNYEQYF. Written as DNA, the CDR3 is TGTGCCAGTACCGGGGTCTCAAACTACGAGCAGTACTTC.

This chain uses TRBV7-9 with TRBJ2-3; 8 positions match TRBD2. CDR3 length equals 17 residues. J gave up 7 bases and V 5 bases, and 17 bases lay outside the gene matches. Germline V gene sequence: CDR1 SEHNR, CDR2 FQNEAQ (reference sequence). The CDR3 sequence: CASSPFRSGGGYNTQYF. The CDR3 DNA is TGTGCCAGCAGCCCCTTTAGGAGCGGGGGTGGCTATAATACGCAGTATTTT.

This clonotype was observed a handful of times. The chain has TRBV29-1 and TRBJ2-6; D gene unclear. Trimming took off 5 bases at V and 0 bases at J, with 8 bases between the two ends. The CDR3 has 14 amino acids. Germline V gene lookup returns CDR1 SQVTM and CDR2 ANQGSEA. In DNA, the CDR3 is TGCAGCGTTCTACTCACCTCTGGGGCCAACGTCCTGACTTTC. This sequence encodes CSVLLTSGANVLTF.

V and J are TRBV27 and TRBJ2-2; tentatively, D is TRBD1 or TRBD2 (5 bases each). V was shortened by 4 bases and J by 4 bases, with 10 bases between the two germline ends. This CDR3 is 14 amino acids long. Germline V gene sequence: CDR1 MNHEY, CDR2 SMNVEV (reference sequence). CDR3 coding DNA: TGTGCCAGCAGTTGGGCAGGGAGCACCGGGGAGCTGTTTTTT. It encodes CASSWAGSTGELFF.

This clonotype was recorded a few times. CDR3 sequence: CASSQGGTGYQETQYF. The CDR3 region has the DNA TGTGCCAGCAGCCAAGGAGGGACAGGATACCAAGAGACCCAGTACTTC. The chain has TRBV3-1 and TRBJ2-5; 8 bases line up with TRBD1. Germline V lookup: CDR1 LGHDT, CDR2 YNNKEL (reference sequence). CDR3 length: 16 amino acids. V was clipped by 1 base and J by 0 bases; unmatched bases: 4.

This chain's CDR3 is CASSLAVLAGADTQYF. The DNA for the CDR3 is TGTGCCAGCAGTTTAGCGGTACTAGCGGGGGCAGATACGCAGTATTTT. The chain employs TRBV12-3 or TRBV12-4 and TRBJ2-3, with 11 nucleotides matching TRBD2. The length of the CDR3 is 16 residues. After removal of 0 bases from V and 4 bases from J, the junction contained 3 bases not matched to a gene.

This clonotype was found a few times. The rearrangement uses TRBV7-9 and TRBJ1-1, with TRBD1 matching 9 bases. This CDR3 region has 15 residues. J lost 6 bases, V lost 5 bases, and 10 bases had no gene match. Germline-derived CDR1 and CDR2 are SEHNR and FQNEAQ (reference sequence). CDR3: CASSRVGDRAPEAFF. Here the CDR3 DNA reads TGTGCCAGCAGCCGGGTCGGGGACAGGGCGCCTGAAGCTTTCTTT.

This CDR3 is CASSPRDRRNSPLHF. The CDR3 coding sequence is TGTGCCAGCAGCCCACGGGACAGGCGCAATTCACCCCTCCACTTT. The chain joins TRBV6-6 to TRBJ1-6, with 8 bases aligning to TRBD1. V shed 6 bases, J shed 7 bases, and the junction held 8 bases outside the gene matches. The CDR3 runs to 15 residues. Germline V CDR1 and CDR2: MNHNY, SVGAGI (reference sequence).